This T cell receptor beta chain appears in the sequencing data of a study of CD8+ T cells in alopecia areata. The sequencing template was cDNA reverse transcribed from extracted RNA. Produced via immunoSEQ multiplex PCR; TCRdb's table is partial and in-frame only. Among more than 85,000 clones listed, around two fifths were seen once. This TCR was recovered from a human donor with alopecia areata. Sequences were obtained from CD4+ T cells sorted from blood.

CDR3 in amino acids: CASKGFSGDTQYF. CDR3 coding DNA: TGTGCCAGCAAAGGATTTTCGGGAGATACGCAGTATTTT. The chain joins TRBV7-2 to TRBJ2-3; D ambiguous. The CDR3 spans 13 residues. With 7 bases removed from V and 5 bases from J, the gap between germline ends came to 13 bases. CDR1 and CDR2 from the germline V gene are SGHTA and FQGNSA. Complete variable domain (other parts from reference TRBV7-2 and TRBJ2-3): GAGVSQSPSNKVTEKGKDVELRCDPISGHTALYWYRQSLGQGLEFLIYFQGNSAPDKSGLPSDRFSAERTGGSVSTLTIQRTQQEDSAVYLCASKGFSGDTQYFGPGTRLTVL.